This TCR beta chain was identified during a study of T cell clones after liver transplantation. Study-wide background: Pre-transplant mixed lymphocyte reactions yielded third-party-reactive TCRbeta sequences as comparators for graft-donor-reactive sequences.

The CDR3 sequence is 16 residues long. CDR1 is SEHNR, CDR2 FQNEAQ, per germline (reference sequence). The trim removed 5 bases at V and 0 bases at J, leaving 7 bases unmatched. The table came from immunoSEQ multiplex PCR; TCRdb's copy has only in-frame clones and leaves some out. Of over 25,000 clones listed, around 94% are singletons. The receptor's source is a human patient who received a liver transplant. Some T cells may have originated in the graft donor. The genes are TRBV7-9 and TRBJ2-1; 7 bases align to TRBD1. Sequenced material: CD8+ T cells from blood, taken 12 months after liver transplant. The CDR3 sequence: CASSQRGQSSYNEQFF. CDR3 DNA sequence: TGTGCCAGCAGCCAACGGGGACAGAGCTCCTACAATGAGCAGTTCTTC.